One and the same sample provided the 7 T cell receptor beta chains below, sequenced in a study of shared clonotypes between healthy human individuals. Profiled with immunoSEQ multiplex PCR; TCRdb holds only in-frame clones, not every one. The sample has roughly 2.4 million clones; around 95% are singletons. The specimen sequenced was naive CD4+ T cells sorted from blood. Stated subset: CD45RA+ positively selected. The receptors originated from a man younger than 35 in good health.

This clone was observed a few times. The chain combines TRBV2 with TRBJ2-3; no clear D gene. From germline, CDR1 is SNHLY and CDR2 FYNNEI. The CDR3 contains 15 residues. V was cut by 4 bases and J by 1 base, with 12 bases left in between. The CDR3 DNA follows: TGTGCCAGCAGTGCACAGCAAACTGGCACAGATACGCAGTATTTT. This encodes CASSAQQTGTDTQYF.

V gene TRBV7-9 combines with J gene TRBJ2-3, with 11 positions matching TRBD2. V was pared by 1 base and J by 2 bases, with 5 bases of the junction left unmatched. The CDR3 spans 17 residues. Germline V CDR1 and CDR2: SEHNR, FQNEAQ (reference sequence). The CDR3 loop is CASSLGTTSGDTDTQYF. CDR3 coding DNA: TGTGCCAGCAGCTTAGGTACGACTAGCGGGGACACAGATACGCAGTATTTT.

The genes are TRBV6-1 and TRBJ2-5; TRBD1 agrees at 8 bases. Germline V gene lookup returns CDR1 MNHNS and CDR2 SASEGT. This CDR3 region has 17 residues. J lost 6 bases, V lost 0 bases, and 12 bases had no gene match. CDR3 sequence: CASSEALRSGGTKTQYF. The CDR3 coding sequence is TGTGCCAGCAGTGAAGCGCTTCGTTCAGGGGGCACGAAGACCCAGTACTTC.

The chain joins TRBV5-4 to TRBJ2-6, with 9 bases aligning to TRBD1. The V gene's germline CDR1 is SGHNT and CDR2 YYREEE (reference sequence). J was trimmed by 0 bases and V by 4 bases; bases with no gene match: 5. The CDR3 covers 17 residues. CDR3 bases: TGTGCCAGCAGCCCCGGGACAGGGACCTCTGGGGCCAACGTCCTGACTTTC. This gives the protein CASSPGTGTSGANVLTF.

The chain has TRBV21-1 and TRBJ1-2. TRBV21-1 is tagged as a pseudogene. The CDR3 runs to 15 residues. The DNA of the CDR3 is TGTGCCAGCAGCAAAAGGGAAGGGAGTCCCTATGGCTACACCTTC. This codes for CASSKREGSPYGYTF.

The CDR3 here is CASSDTGTGGNSPLHF. The CDR3 DNA follows: TGTGCCAGTAGTGATACCGGGACAGGGGGCAATTCACCCCTCCACTTT. V is TRBV19 and J is TRBJ1-6; 12 positions match TRBD1. The germline gives CDR1 LNHDA, CDR2 SQIVND (reference sequence). Unmatched junction bases numbered 6, after V lost 5 bases and J lost 7 bases. This CDR3 comprises 16 residues. The whole variable domain, filled in from reference TRBV19 and TRBJ1-6, reads DGGITQSPKYLFRKEGQNVTLSCEQNLNHDAMYWYRQDPGQGLRLIYYSQIVNDFQKGDIAEGYSVSREKKESFPLTVTSAQKNPTAFYLCASSDTGTGGNSPLHFGNGTRLTVT.

V is TRBV6-6 and J is TRBJ2-3; D gene unclear. CDR3 length equals 16 residues. Trimming pared 3 bases from V and 3 bases from J, leaving 16 bases between. From germline, CDR1 is MNHNY and CDR2 SVGAGI (reference sequence). In DNA, the CDR3 is TGTGCCAGCAGTTATACGCGACACAGTGGGACAGATACGCAGTATTTT. Amino acid sequence: CASSYTRHSGTDTQYF.